These 24 T cell receptor beta chains were all obtained from the same sample, sequenced in a study of blood T cell repertoires in COVID-19 (dated by TCRdb to 2018 to 2021). Library prep was done by the immunoSEQ multiplex PCR assay. TCRdb took this table from immuneACCESS and kept in-frame rearrangements with V and J called. Such tables lack part of the clones; where checked against another copy, unresolved V genes explain under half of the gap, and the rest is unexplained. The table for this sample lists about 200,000 clones; approximately 82% of them were counted only once. The top ten constitute 6.9% of the sample. The sequenced sample consisted of peripheral blood. The source of these receptors is a human donor with acute or convalescent COVID-19. The donor label of this sample is uncertain.

Turning to this clone: At one end, the junction sequence differs from germline, possibly due to a read error. The identical CDR3 is also encoded by other nucleotide sequences in the sample. V and J are TRBV27 and TRBJ2-7; tentatively, D is TRBD1 (6 bases). Germline CDR1 MNHEY, CDR2 SMNVEV (reference sequence). The CDR3 totals 14 residues. The CDR3 region is CASSLQGGAYEQYF. In DNA, the CDR3 is TGTGCTAGCAGCCTACAGGGTGGGGCTTACGAGCAGTACTTC.

CDR3 in amino acids: CASRTAVNEKLFF. The DNA for the CDR3 is TGTGCCAGCCGGACAGCGGTTAATGAAAAACTGTTTTTT. The gene calls are TRBV25-1 and TRBJ1-4; possibly TRBD1 for D (6 bases). The CDR3 covers 13 residues. V was clipped by 8 bases and J by 4 bases, with 11 bases between them. Germline CDR1 reads MGHDK; CDR2 reads SYGVNS. Supplemented by reference TRBV25-1 and TRBJ1-4, the full variable domain reads EADIYQTPRYLVIGTGKKITLECSQTMGHDKMYWYQQDPGMELHLIHYSYGVNSTEKGDLSSESTVSRIRTEHFPLTLESARPSHTSQYLCASRTAVNEKLFFGSGTQLSVL.

The chain recombines TRBV30 with TRBJ1-4, with a possible D match to TRBD1 (5 bases). V dropped 3 bases and J dropped 4 bases, with 15 bases sitting between them. CDR1 GTSNPN and CDR2 SVGIG come from the germline V gene (reference sequence). CDR3 length: 15 amino acids. The CDR3 coding sequence is TGTGCCTGGAGCAGAACGGGGGGGGATAATGAAAAACTGTTTTTT. Protein product: CAWSRTGGDNEKLFF.

The chain uses TRBV7-9 and TRBJ1-4; TRBD1 matches at 9 bases. V trimming: 5 bases; J trimming: 10 bases; junction bases outside the gene matches: 14. This CDR3 is built from 16 residues. The germline V gene has CDR1 SEHNR and CDR2 FQNEAQ (reference sequence). CDR3 bases: TGTGCCAGCAGCCCCGCTCGGACAGGGGTTTATGGAAAACTGTTTTTT. It codes for CASSPARTGVYGKLFF.

There are a few counts of this clone. The chain couples TRBV7-2 to TRBJ1-2; tentative D call: TRBD1 (5 bases). Germline V gene lookup returns CDR1 SGHTA and CDR2 FQGNSA. Trimming took 4 bases from V and 7 from J, leaving 13 bases between them. This CDR3 is built from 13 residues. This CDR3 reads CASSSGGWRGYTF. The DNA of the CDR3 is TGTGCCAGCAGCTCCGGGGGGTGGCGTGGCTACACCTTC.

This clone was observed a single time. The V gene is TRBV30, the J gene TRBJ1-2; TRBD1 agrees at 9 bases. The CDR3 has 18 residues. Losses at the gene ends were 2 bases for V and 4 bases for J; bases not matched to a gene: 17. Germline loops: CDR1 GTSNPN, CDR2 SVGIG (reference sequence). The CDR3 region is CAWSRHSWGTGSGYGYTF. Here the CDR3 DNA reads TGTGCCTGGAGTCGTCATTCATGGGGGACAGGGAGCGGCTATGGCTACACCTTC. The whole variable domain, filled in from reference TRBV30 and TRBJ1-2, reads SQTIHQWPATLVQPVGSPLSLECTVEGTSNPNLYWYRQAAGRGLQLLFYSVGIGQISSEVPQNLSASRPQDRQFILSSKKLLLSDSGFYLCAWSRHSWGTGSGYGYTFGSGTRLTVV.

This chain links TRBV28 with TRBJ2-2; 10 bases map to TRBD1. Germline V CDR1 and CDR2: MDHEN, SYDVKM. The CDR3 is made up of 15 amino acids. V lost 6 bases and J lost 6; bases outside the gene matches: 7. This CDR3 is CASRGQGTAAGELFF. In DNA form, the CDR3 reads TGTGCCAGCAGGGGACAGGGGACGGCTGCCGGGGAGCTGTTTTTT.

The gene calls are TRBV7-9 and TRBJ2-3, with D tentatively TRBD2 (5 bases). There are 14 residues in the CDR3. Trimming took off 3 bases at V and 5 bases at J, with 12 bases between the two ends. Per germline, CDR1 SEHNR and CDR2 FQNEAQ (reference sequence). CDR3 in amino acids: CASSLSRDQDTQYF. The CDR3 nucleotides are TGTGCCAGCAGCTTGTCCCGGGATCAAGATACGCAGTATTTT.

V gene TRBV5-1 combines with J gene TRBJ1-5, with 9 bases aligning to TRBD1. Germline V gene lookup returns CDR1 SGHRS and CDR2 YFSETQ. With 4 bases clipped from V and 4 bases from J, the junction kept 9 bases outside the gene matches. The CDR3 has 16 residues. CDR3 sequence reads: CASSLRDRAPNQPQHF. CDR3 in DNA: TGCGCCAGCAGCCTCCGGGACAGGGCCCCTAATCAGCCCCAGCATTTT.

The rearrangement links TRBV7-2 to TRBJ2-3; 7 nucleotides match TRBD2. CDR3 length: 17 residues. The J segment lost 3 bases and the V segment lost 5 bases, leaving 14 bases of the junction unmatched. Germline V gene sequence: CDR1 SGHTA, CDR2 FQGNSA. CDR3 protein: CASSQVGGALRTDTQYF. The CDR3 bases are TGTGCCAGCAGCCAGGTGGGAGGGGCTCTTAGGACAGATACGCAGTATTTT.

The V and J genes are TRBV7-9 and TRBJ2-1; tentatively, D is TRBD1 (6 bases). V shed 5 bases and J shed 2 bases, with 22 bases lying between them. From germline, CDR1 is SEHNR and CDR2 FQNEAQ (reference sequence). The CDR3 is 18 residues long. The CDR3 DNA reads as TGTGCCAGCAGCCCAATCCTTTCCGGGACAAACCCCTACAATGAGCAGTTCTTC. Translated, it gives CASSPILSGTNPYNEQFF.

This clone came up a few times. The V gene is TRBV28, the J gene TRBJ2-1, with D possibly TRBD1 on 5 matching bases. The CDR3 is 15 residues long. Trimming pared 3 bases from V and 1 base from J, leaving 10 bases between. Germline lookup yields CDR1 MDHEN and CDR2 SYDVKM. The CDR3 DNA sequence: TGTGCCAGCAGTTTTCAGGGTAGTTCCTACAATGAGCAGTTCTTC. It is translated as CASSFQGSSYNEQFF.

The rearrangement links TRBV19 to TRBJ1-6; a weak D match, TRBD1 (5 bases). The CDR3 consists of 15 residues. Germline loops: CDR1 LNHDA, CDR2 SQIVND (reference sequence). Trimming removed 4 bases from V and 10 bases from J, with 17 bases in between. The CDR3 nucleotides read TGTGCCAGTAGTACGGACCTGGGGCCATTCTCACCCCTCCACTTT. This gives the protein CASSTDLGPFSPLHF.

The chain employs TRBV11-2 and TRBJ1-6; TRBD1 matches at 9 bases. In germline, CDR1 is SGHAT, CDR2 FQNNGV. This CDR3 is built from 15 residues. Trimming at V came to 5 bases and at J to 9 bases, leaving 8 bases not matched to a gene. CDR3 sequence: CASSPGGTGISPLHF. Written as DNA, the CDR3 is TGTGCCAGCAGCCCAGGCGGGACAGGGATTTCACCCCTCCACTTT.

The chain joins TRBV6-6 to TRBJ2-7; 9 nucleotides match TRBD1. Germline CDR1 MNHNY, CDR2 SVGAGI (reference sequence). The CDR3 loop spans 17 amino acids. J gave up 3 bases and V 5 bases, and 14 bases lay outside the gene matches. The CDR3 DNA reads TGTGCCAGCAGTCGACGGGGCTCCGGGACAGGGATCTACGAGCAGTACTTC. Its translation is CASSRRGSGTGIYEQYF.

This chain joins TRBV5-4 and TRBJ2-1; 10 bases match TRBD2. The CDR3 is made up of 13 amino acids. V was pared by 7 bases and J by 9 bases, with 7 bases of the junction left unmatched. Germline values: CDR1 SGHNT, CDR2 YYREEE (reference sequence). The CDR3 DNA is TGTGCCAGCCGGACTAGCGGAGGACCTGAGCAGTTCTTC. This gives the protein CASRTSGGPEQFF.

V and J are TRBV11-3 and TRBJ2-1; possibly TRBD1 for D (6 bases). CDR1 is SGHNT, CDR2 YENEEA, per germline. Between the trimmed V and J ends, which lost 5 bases and 9 bases, there was a span of 17 bases. CDR3 length equals 14 residues. CDR3 protein: CASSTQGRSAEQFF. The CDR3 bases are TGTGCCAGCAGCACACAGGGCCGGAGCGCTGAGCAGTTCTTC.

V usage is TRBV5-1 and J usage is TRBJ1-2; 8 nucleotides align to TRBD1. J gave up 7 bases and V 3 bases, and 11 bases lay outside the gene matches. CDR1 SGHRS and CDR2 YFSETQ come from the germline V gene. This CDR3 spans 15 amino acids. The CDR3: CASSSGTGLYTGYTF. The DNA for the CDR3 is TGCGCCAGCAGCTCCGGGACAGGACTCTATACTGGCTACACCTTC.

This clone came up once. The V and J genes are TRBV4-3 and TRBJ2-1; tentative D call: TRBD2 (5 bases). The germline CDR1 and CDR2 sequences are LGHNA and YSLEER. V lost 0 bases and J lost 8, with 11 bases in between. The CDR3 is 14 residues long. The CDR3 DNA is TGCGCCAGCAGCCAAGAGGATGGAGGCCATGAGCAGTTCTTC. Translating it yields CASSQEDGGHEQFF.

The chain is built from TRBV7-9 and TRBJ2-1; 11 bases map to TRBD2. Germline V lookup: CDR1 SEHNR, CDR2 FQNEAQ (reference sequence). The CDR3 is made up of 17 amino acids. Losses at the gene ends were 5 bases for V and 10 bases for J; bases not matched to a gene: 16. In nucleotides, the CDR3 is TGTGCCAGCAGCCTAGACCGATATCTAGCGGGAGGAAGGGAGCAGTTCTTC. Translation gives CASSLDRYLAGGREQFF.

CDR3 sequence (DNA): TGTGCCAGCAGTCCCAGGGGGTTCGCTGAAGCTTTCTTT. Amino acids: CASSPRGFAEAFF. The chain joins TRBV27 to TRBJ1-1; 7 nucleotides agree with TRBD1. The germline V gene has CDR1 MNHEY and CDR2 SMNVEV (reference sequence). The junction had 6 bases not matched to a gene; V was cut back by 5 bases and J by 6 bases. This CDR3 has 13 amino acids.

The V gene is TRBV7-2, the J gene TRBJ2-7; 8 nucleotides line up with TRBD2. There are 15 residues in the CDR3. Per germline, CDR1 SGHTA and CDR2 FQGNSA. Trimming removed 5 bases from V and 6 bases from J; junction bases left unmatched: 12. This CDR3 is CASSAGIAGTSEQYF. The CDR3 nucleotides are TGTGCCAGCAGCGCCGGCATAGCGGGAACGAGCGAGCAGTACTTC.

The V gene is TRBV28, the J gene TRBJ1-3; D perhaps matches TRBD1 (6 bases). The CDR3 is 16 residues long. V was shortened by 2 bases and J by 0 bases, with 11 bases between the two germline ends. The germline V gene encodes CDR1 MDHEN and CDR2 SYDVKM. CDR3: CASSLAGASSGNTIYF. CDR3 sequence (DNA): TGTGCCAGCAGTTTAGCAGGGGCGAGCTCTGGAAACACCATATATTTT.

The V gene is TRBV11-2, the J gene TRBJ2-1, with 12 bases lining up with TRBD2. Germline V gives CDR1 SGHAT, CDR2 FQNNGV. J lost 7 bases, V lost 1 base, and 5 bases had no gene match. This CDR3 comprises 16 residues. CDR3 sequence (DNA): TGTGCCAGCAGCTTAGCCCTAGCGGGAGGGTCTAATGAGCAGTTCTTC. This translates into CASSLALAGGSNEQFF. The variable domain in full, completed from reference TRBV11-2 and TRBJ2-1, reads EAGVAQSPRYKIIEKRQSVAFWCNPISGHATLYWYQQILGQGPKLLIQFQNNGVVDDSQLPKDRFSAERLKGVDSTLKIQPAKLEDSAVYLCASSLALAGGSNEQFFGPGTRLTVL.